Following are 20 T cell receptor beta chains from one sample sequenced in a study of cytomegalovirus exposure and HLA in healthy donors. PCR involved 60 Vbeta and 13 Jbeta primers. TCRdb keeps only in-frame clones here, not all; method: immunoSEQ multiplex PCR. The data contain over 150,000 clones, 82% of them singletons. Material for sequencing was PBMCs. Receptor source: a boy younger than 10 in good health and CMV-seronegative.

The CDR3 DNA sequence: TGCGCCAGCAGCTCGTACCTAGGACAGGGGAGAACTGAAGCTTTCTTT. Encoded protein: CASSSYLGQGRTEAFF. The chain couples TRBV5-1 to TRBJ1-1; the match to TRBD1 covers 9 bases. CDR3 size: 16 residues. V lost 3 bases, J lost 5 bases, and 11 bases stayed unmatched. CDR1 is SGHRS, CDR2 YFSETQ, per germline.

This chain links TRBV7-9 with TRBJ1-4; weak D call: TRBD1 (5 bases). Germline-derived CDR1 and CDR2 are SEHNR and FQNEAQ (reference sequence). V lost 2 bases to trimming and J lost 4 bases, with 14 bases between them. This CDR3 has 16 amino acids. The CDR3 DNA follows: TGTGCCAGCAGCTTACACCACGGGGGACTTAATGAAAAACTGTTTTTT. Translating gives CASSLHHGGLNEKLFF. The whole variable domain, filled in from reference TRBV7-9 and TRBJ1-4, reads DTGVSQNPRHKITKRGQNVTFRCDPISEHNRLYWYRQTLGQGPEFLTYFQNEAQLEKSRLLSDRFSAERPKGSFSTLEIQRTEQGDSAMYLCASSLHHGGLNEKLFFGSGTQLSVL.

The CDR3 region is CATAPNGGYEQYF. The CDR3, as DNA: TGTGCCACCGCCCCCAACGGGGGCTACGAGCAGTACTTC. V usage is TRBV15 and J usage is TRBJ2-7, with D possibly matching TRBD2 (6 bases). Germline CDR1 and CDR2: LNHNV and YYDKDF (reference sequence). The V end lost 8 bases, the J end lost 3 bases, and 14 bases lay between the germline ends. The CDR3 runs to 13 residues.

The rearrangement uses TRBV6-1 and TRBJ1-1, with 7 bases lining up with TRBD1. After removal of 11 bases from V and 1 base from J, the junction contained 4 bases not matched to a gene. CDR3 length equals 12 residues. Per germline, CDR1 MNHNS and CDR2 SASEGT. The CDR3 spells CASDRWNTEAFF. DNA for the CDR3: TGTGCCTCGGACAGGTGGAACACTGAAGCTTTCTTT.

The rearrangement links TRBV2 to TRBJ1-1, with 8 bases aligning to TRBD1. Germline CDR1 SNHLY, CDR2 FYNNEI. V trimming: 4 bases; J trimming: 10 bases; junction bases outside the gene matches: 8. This CDR3 comprises 13 residues. As DNA, the CDR3 is TGTGCCAGCAGTGGGGCAGGGGGCGGTGGAGCTTTCTTT. This codes for CASSGAGGGGAFF.

The V gene is TRBV19, the J gene TRBJ1-4, with 7 bases identical to TRBD1. There are 14 residues in the CDR3. With V trimmed by 3 bases and J by 8 bases, 6 bases remained unmatched. Germline V gene lookup returns CDR1 LNHDA and CDR2 SQIVND (reference sequence). This CDR3 reads CASSIFQGGEKLFF. The CDR3 nucleotides read TGTGCCAGTAGTATTTTCCAGGGGGGAGAAAAACTGTTTTTT.

Here the CDR3 DNA reads TGTGCCAGCAGCTGGACAGGGCCAGGGGGTAATGAGCAGTTCTTC. Translated, it gives CASSWTGPGGNEQFF. The rearrangement uses TRBV5-4 and TRBJ2-1, with 8 nucleotides matching TRBD1. CDR3 size: 15 residues. With 3 bases clipped from V and 7 bases from J, the junction kept 9 bases outside the gene matches. From germline, CDR1 is SGHNT and CDR2 YYREEE (reference sequence). The whole variable domain, filled in from reference TRBV5-4 and TRBJ2-1, reads ETGVTQSPTHLIKTRGQQVTLRCSSQSGHNTVSWYQQALGQGPQFIFQYYREEENGRGNFPPRFSGLQFPNYSSELNVNALELDDSALYLCASSWTGPGGNEQFFGPGTRLTVL.

The J gene is TRBJ2-1, the V gene TRBV11-2, with a tentative D call TRBD2 (5 bases). Germline-derived CDR1 and CDR2 are SGHAT and FQNNGV. The CDR3 runs 13 residues. V shed 3 bases and J shed 5 bases, with 8 bases lying between them. CDR3 DNA sequence: TGTGCCAGCAGCTTCACTAGGAACAATGAGCAGTTCTTC. Protein product: CASSFTRNNEQFF. The entire variable domain, with the rest obtained from reference TRBV11-2 and TRBJ2-1, is as follows: EAGVAQSPRYKIIEKRQSVAFWCNPISGHATLYWYQQILGQGPKLLIQFQNNGVVDDSQLPKDRFSAERLKGVDSTLKIQPAKLEDSAVYLCASSFTRNNEQFFGPGTRLTVL.

This chain links TRBV6-5 with TRBJ1-1; D is perhaps TRBD1 (6 bases). Germline V gives CDR1 MNHEY, CDR2 SVGAGI. Trimming took 4 bases from V and 1 from J, leaving 7 bases between them. The CDR3 contains 13 residues. The chain's CDR3 is CASSWTANTEAFF. As DNA, the CDR3 is TGTGCCAGCAGTTGGACAGCGAACACTGAAGCTTTCTTT.

The chain combines TRBV27 with TRBJ2-5; possible D gene TRBD2, 6 bases. The CDR3 is made up of 15 amino acids. CDR1 and CDR2 (germline): MNHEY, SMNVEV (reference sequence). With 5 bases removed from V and 5 bases from J, the gap between germline ends came to 18 bases. The CDR3 protein is CASSPGRGLGETQYF. CDR3 DNA: TGTGCCAGCAGTCCGGGACGGGGGTTAGGTGAGACCCAGTACTTC.

The chain employs TRBV30 and TRBJ1-1; 7 bases map to TRBD1. The CDR3 spans 11 residues. With 8 bases clipped from V and 7 bases from J, the junction kept 7 bases outside the gene matches. Germline CDR1 GTSNPN, CDR2 SVGIG (reference sequence). Here the CDR3 reads CAGGGGNEAFF. The CDR3 DNA follows: TGTGCCGGAGGGGGCGGGAATGAAGCTTTCTTT. Based on the CDR3 plus reference TRBV30 and TRBJ1-1, the full variable domain is SQTIHQWPATLVQPVGSPLSLECTVEGTSNPNLYWYRQAAGRGLQLLFYSVGIGQISSEVPQNLSASRPQDRQFILSSKKLLLSDSGFYLCAGGGGNEAFFGQGTRLTVV.

In this sample, this clone turned up a few times. This rearrangement joins TRBV6-1 to TRBJ1-5, with a weak D call TRBD1 (5 bases). Looked up from germline, CDR1 is MNHNS and CDR2 is SASEGT. This CDR3 has 15 amino acids. V was pared by 6 bases and J by 5 bases, with 17 bases between. CDR3 loop: CASSLGVVGDQPQHF. The CDR3 DNA sequence: TGTGCCAGCAGCCTAGGGGTTGTGGGCGATCAGCCCCAGCATTTT.

CDR3 protein: CASSYDRDYGYTF. For the CDR3, the DNA is TGTGCCAGCAGTTACGACAGGGACTATGGCTACACCTTC. The chain links TRBV6-5 to TRBJ1-2, with TRBD1 matching 7 bases. Germline lookup yields CDR1 MNHEY and CDR2 SVGAGI. The junction had 0 bases not matched to a gene; V was cut back by 2 bases and J by 3 bases. The CDR3 loop spans 13 amino acids.

This sequence joins TRBV2 and TRBJ1-3, with unresolved D. Trimming removed 4 bases at V and 0 bases at J, with 13 bases between. The germline V gene has CDR1 SNHLY and CDR2 FYNNEI. The length of the CDR3 is 16 residues. CDR3: CASSAFQVTSGNTIYF. The DNA for the CDR3 is TGTGCCAGCAGTGCTTTTCAGGTTACCTCTGGAAACACCATATATTTT.

This clone appeared a few times. J is TRBJ1-1 and V is TRBV6-5; TRBD1 agrees at 10 bases. The J segment lost 4 bases and the V segment lost 2 bases, leaving 4 bases of the junction unmatched. There are 15 residues in the CDR3. The germline V gene encodes CDR1 MNHEY and CDR2 SVGAGI. Here the CDR3 DNA reads TGTGCCAGCAGTTACCCGGGACAGGGGATCACTGAAGCTTTCTTT. Its translation is CASSYPGQGITEAFF.

J is TRBJ1-2 and V is TRBV9; 10 positions agree with TRBD1. Unmatched junction bases numbered 9, after V lost 2 bases and J lost 8 bases. The germline V gene encodes CDR1 SGDLS and CDR2 YYNGEE. The CDR3 runs to 15 residues. CDR3 sequence (DNA): TGTGCCAGCAGCGTTAGACAGGGGGCTGGACGGGGCTACACCTTC. Its translation: CASSVRQGAGRGYTF.

The chain recombines TRBV7-8 with TRBJ1-5; 7 bases are a match to TRBD1. V was pared by 5 bases and J by 0 bases, with 4 bases of the junction left unmatched. This CDR3 is built from 15 residues. Germline V gene sequence: CDR1 SGHVS, CDR2 FQNEAQ. CDR3 in DNA: TGTGCCAGCAGCCTAGAGGGGGCTAGCAATCAGCCCCAGCATTTT. Residues: CASSLEGASNQPQHF.

Worth noting for this clone: In the same sample, other DNA sequences code for this CDR3. V and J are TRBV7-9 and TRBJ2-7, with D possibly TRBD2 on 5 matching bases. The CDR3 is 11 residues long. V gave up 7 bases and J gave up 9 bases, with 13 bases separating them. Germline CDR1 SEHNR, CDR2 FQNEAQ (reference sequence). The chain's CDR3 is CASTRGAVQYF. The CDR3 nucleotides read TGTGCCAGCACCCGTGGAGCGGTGCAGTACTTC.

The chain combines TRBV9 with TRBJ1-2; 7 bases fit TRBD1. V shed 0 bases and J 8 bases; nucleotides not matched to a gene: 7. CDR1 and CDR2 (germline): SGDLS, YYNGEE. The CDR3 sequence is 14 residues long. CDR3 protein: CASSVASDRRGYTF. The DNA of the CDR3 is TGTGCCAGCAGCGTAGCTTCGGACAGGCGCGGCTACACCTTC.

The chain links TRBV19 to TRBJ1-2, with TRBD1 as a possible D gene (6 bases). The CDR3 length is 13 residues. In germline, CDR1 is LNHDA, CDR2 SQIVND (reference sequence). The V end lost 7 bases, the J end lost 4 bases, and 13 bases lay between the germline ends. The CDR3 DNA reads TGTGCCAGTACCAGACAGGTTCGCTATGGCTACACCTTC. Translated, it gives CASTRQVRYGYTF.